The text below deals with one TCR beta chain. Its antigen is not known. This sample is part of a study of shared clonotypes between healthy human individuals. Notes on the study in general: Depth of sequencing was expected to influence donor clonotype sharing.

Between the trimmed V and J ends, which lost 5 bases and 4 bases, there was a span of 14 bases. In germline, CDR1 is SGHTA, CDR2 FQGTGA. There are 14 residues in the CDR3. Those who donated, Caucasian adults without exception, all lived in Nashville, Tennessee. Produced via immunoSEQ multiplex PCR; TCRdb's table is partial and in-frame only. The sample yields around 690,000 clones, around 90% seen once. The source of this sequence is a man aged 18 to 30 in good health. Some clones in this sample may be carry-over from other donors' samples. This rearrangement joins TRBV7-3 to TRBJ1-2, with D possibly being TRBD1 (5 bases). Sequences were obtained from memory CD8+ T cells from PBMCs. Documented subset: CD45RO+ cells pooled with CCR7-negative TemRA cells. CDR3 DNA: TGTGCCAGCAGCCATCTCGACAGATTCTATGGCTACACCTTC. Translation gives CASSHLDRFYGYTF.